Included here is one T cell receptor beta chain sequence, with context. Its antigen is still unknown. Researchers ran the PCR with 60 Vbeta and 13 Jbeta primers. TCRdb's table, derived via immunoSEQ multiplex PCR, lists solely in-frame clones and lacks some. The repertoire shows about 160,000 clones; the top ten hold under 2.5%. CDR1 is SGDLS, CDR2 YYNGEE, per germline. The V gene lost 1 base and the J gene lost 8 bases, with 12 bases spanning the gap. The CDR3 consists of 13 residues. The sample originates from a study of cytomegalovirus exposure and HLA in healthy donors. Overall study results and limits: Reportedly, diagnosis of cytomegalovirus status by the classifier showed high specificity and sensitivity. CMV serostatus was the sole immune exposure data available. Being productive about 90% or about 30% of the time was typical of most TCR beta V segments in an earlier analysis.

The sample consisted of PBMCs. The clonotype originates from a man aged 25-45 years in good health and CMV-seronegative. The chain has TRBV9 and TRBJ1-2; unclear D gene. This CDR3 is CASSVPGSDGYTF. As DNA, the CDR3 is TGTGCCAGCAGCGTACCGGGGTCGGACGGCTACACCTTC.